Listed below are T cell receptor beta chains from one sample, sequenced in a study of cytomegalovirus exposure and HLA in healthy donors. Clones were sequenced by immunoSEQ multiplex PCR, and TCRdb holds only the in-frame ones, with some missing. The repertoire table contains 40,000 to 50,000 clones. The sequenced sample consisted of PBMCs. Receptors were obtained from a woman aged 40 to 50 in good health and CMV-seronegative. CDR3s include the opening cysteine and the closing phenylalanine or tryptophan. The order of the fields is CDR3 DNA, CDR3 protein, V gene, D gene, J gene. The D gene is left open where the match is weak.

CDR3nt: TGTGCCAGCTCGTTCTACGGGACTAGCGGGTACCAAGAGACCCAGTACTTC; CDR3aa: CASSFYGTSGYQETQYF; v_gene: TRBV7-9; d_gene: TRBD2; j_gene: TRBJ2-5
CDR3nt: TGTGCCAGCAGCTTAGATTCCCTGGAGACTTCGAACACTGAAGCTTTCTTT; CDR3aa: CASSLDSLETSNTEAFF; v_gene: TRBV11-2; d_gene: .; j_gene: TRBJ1-1
CDR3nt: TGTGCCAGCAGTTCAGGGACAGGTGGATCCTACGAGCAGTACTTC; CDR3aa: CASSSGTGGSYEQYF; v_gene: TRBV27; d_gene: TRBD1; j_gene: TRBJ2-7
CDR3nt: TGTGCCACCCGATCCACAGGGGACGAGCAGTACTTC; CDR3aa: CATRSTGDEQYF; v_gene: TRBV25-1; d_gene: TRBD1; j_gene: TRBJ2-7
CDR3nt: TGTGCCAGCAGCTCGGGGGGCAATCAGCCCCAGCATTTT; CDR3aa: CASSSGGNQPQHF; v_gene: TRBV9; d_gene: .; j_gene: TRBJ1-5
CDR3nt: TGTGCTAGTGGAGGGACTAGCGGGAGCGGACCCTACAATGAGCAGTTCTTC; CDR3aa: CASGGTSGSGPYNEQFF; v_gene: TRBV12-5; d_gene: TRBD2; j_gene: TRBJ2-1
CDR3nt: TGTGCCTGGAGTGCCGCAACTAATGAAAAACTGTTTTTT; CDR3aa: CAWSAATNEKLFF; v_gene: TRBV30; d_gene: .; j_gene: TRBJ1-4
CDR3nt: TGTGCCAGCCAACCGGGACAACAATCTGGCTACACCTTC; CDR3aa: CASQPGQQSGYTF; v_gene: TRBV28; d_gene: .; j_gene: TRBJ1-2
CDR3nt: TGTGCCAGCAGTTACCGTTCAAAAACTAGCACAGATACGCAGTATTTT; CDR3aa: CASSYRSKTSTDTQYF; v_gene: TRBV6-7; d_gene: .; j_gene: TRBJ2-3
CDR3nt: TGTGCCACCAGCCCAGAGATGGGACTAGCGGGAGAGCGGTCCTACAATGAGCAGTTCTTC; CDR3aa: CATSPEMGLAGERSYNEQFF; v_gene: TRBV15; d_gene: TRBD2; j_gene: TRBJ2-1
CDR3nt: TGTGCCAGCAGCGGGAGACAGGGGTTCACTGAAGCTTTCTTT; CDR3aa: CASSGRQGFTEAFF; v_gene: TRBV5-6; d_gene: TRBD1; j_gene: TRBJ1-1
CDR3nt: TGTGCCAGCAGCGCCCGGGACAAACCGAACACCGGGGAGCTGTTTTTT; CDR3aa: CASSARDKPNTGELFF; v_gene: TRBV9; d_gene: .; j_gene: TRBJ2-2
CDR3nt: TGTGCCATCAGTGAGGAAGAGGGCTATGGCTACACCTTC; CDR3aa: CAISEEEGYGYTF; v_gene: TRBV10-3; d_gene: .; j_gene: TRBJ1-2
CDR3nt: TGTGCCAGCTCACCGGGGCTAGCGGGAGAGCGAGATAGCACAGATACGCAGTATTTT; CDR3aa: CASSPGLAGERDSTDTQYF; v_gene: TRBV18; d_gene: TRBD2; j_gene: TRBJ2-3
CDR3nt: TGTGCCAGCAATGGTGGAGCGGGAGGAGTCCATGAGCAGTTCTTC; CDR3aa: CASNGGAGGVHEQFF; v_gene: TRBV6-5; d_gene: TRBD2; j_gene: TRBJ2-1
CDR3nt: TGTGCCAGTAGTATCCATCCGGACTCCGGGACTGAAGCTTTCTTT; CDR3aa: CASSIHPDSGTEAFF; v_gene: TRBV19; d_gene: .; j_gene: TRBJ1-1
CDR3nt: TGCGCCAGCAGCCAAGGAGCTGGGTCGGGGACAAACACTGAAGCTTTCTTT; CDR3aa: CASSQGAGSGTNTEAFF; v_gene: TRBV4-3; d_gene: .; j_gene: TRBJ1-1
CDR3nt: TGTGCCAGCAGCTCCGGGACAGGGGGTTTTGGCTATGGCTACACCTTC; CDR3aa: CASSSGTGGFGYGYTF; v_gene: TRBV7-9; d_gene: TRBD1; j_gene: TRBJ1-2
CDR3nt: TGTGCCAGCAGTTTGGTACAGGTGACAGATACGCAGTATTTT; CDR3aa: CASSLVQVTDTQYF; v_gene: TRBV28; d_gene: .; j_gene: TRBJ2-3
CDR3nt: TGTGCCAGCAGCTTCACGCAGGGTGGCGGCTACACCTTC; CDR3aa: CASSFTQGGGYTF; v_gene: TRBV7-9; d_gene: .; j_gene: TRBJ1-2
CDR3nt: TGTGCCAGCAGTCAAAACAGGTTCTCCTACGAGCAGTACTTC; CDR3aa: CASSQNRFSYEQYF; v_gene: TRBV28; d_gene: .; j_gene: TRBJ2-7
CDR3nt: TGTGCCAGCTCACCATTGCCAGGGAAGGTAGAAGCTTTCTTT; CDR3aa: CASSPLPGKVEAFF; v_gene: TRBV18; d_gene: .; j_gene: TRBJ1-1
CDR3nt: TGTGCCTGGAGTGTAGGGGGGGTTAATGAAAAACTGTTTTTT; CDR3aa: CAWSVGGVNEKLFF; v_gene: TRBV30; d_gene: .; j_gene: TRBJ1-4
CDR3nt: TGCGCCACAACTCGGGTGGCGGGGGGCCAAGAGACCCAGTACTTC; CDR3aa: CATTRVAGGQETQYF; v_gene: TRBV10-2; d_gene: TRBD2; j_gene: TRBJ2-5
CDR3nt: TGTGCCAGCAGTTACGGGACAGGGGAGATGAACACTGAAGCTTTCTTT; CDR3aa: CASSYGTGEMNTEAFF; v_gene: TRBV6-5; d_gene: TRBD1; j_gene: TRBJ1-1
CDR3nt: TGCGCCAGCAGCTGGGGACAGGGGGTCTACGAGCAGTACTTC; CDR3aa: CASSWGQGVYEQYF; v_gene: TRBV5-1; d_gene: TRBD1; j_gene: TRBJ2-7
CDR3nt: TGTGCCAGCAGCTTGGCAGGGGGCAGGTATGGCTACACCTTC; CDR3aa: CASSLAGGRYGYTF; v_gene: TRBV5-4; d_gene: TRBD1; j_gene: TRBJ1-2
CDR3nt: TGTGCCAGCAGCCCAGAGGGGGACCCTCAGAACACTGAAGCTTTCTTT; CDR3aa: CASSPEGDPQNTEAFF; v_gene: TRBV9; d_gene: .; j_gene: TRBJ1-1
CDR3nt: TGTGCCAGCAGTCGACCTCGGGACAACTTGAACACCGGGGAGCTGTTTTTT; CDR3aa: CASSRPRDNLNTGELFF; v_gene: TRBV28; d_gene: .; j_gene: TRBJ2-2
CDR3nt: TGTGCCAGCAGTTACTCACAGGGAGACTACGAGCAGTACTTC; CDR3aa: CASSYSQGDYEQYF; v_gene: TRBV6-5; d_gene: .; j_gene: TRBJ2-7
CDR3nt: TGTGCCAGCGAAAGGGGGGGAACTTACGAGCAGTACTTC; CDR3aa: CASERGGTYEQYF; v_gene: TRBV6-6; d_gene: .; j_gene: TRBJ2-7
CDR3nt: TGTGCCAGCAGCTTATGGGGGGGGCGGACCTATGGCTACACCTTC; CDR3aa: CASSLWGGRTYGYTF; v_gene: TRBV5-4; d_gene: .; j_gene: TRBJ1-2
CDR3nt: TGCGCCAGCAGCTTCGGTTACACAGATACGCAGTATTTT; CDR3aa: CASSFGYTDTQYF; v_gene: TRBV5-1; d_gene: .; j_gene: TRBJ2-3
CDR3nt: TGTGCCAGCAGTTTGCCCCTAGTGGCGGGGTCTGTGAACACTGAAGCTTTCTTT; CDR3aa: CASSLPLVAGSVNTEAFF; v_gene: TRBV28; d_gene: .; j_gene: TRBJ1-1
CDR3nt: TGCGCCAGCAGCGCCGGGGGGCGGGCCGGCTCTTACGAGCAGTACTTC; CDR3aa: CASSAGGRAGSYEQYF; v_gene: TRBV10-2; d_gene: .; j_gene: TRBJ2-7
CDR3nt: TGTGCCAGCAGTTTATTCCCGGGGCAGGGGACGCAGTATTTT; CDR3aa: CASSLFPGQGTQYF; v_gene: TRBV28; d_gene: .; j_gene: TRBJ2-3
CDR3nt: TGTGCCAGTAGTAGCTGGGGGCGTCAAGAGACCCAGTACTTC; CDR3aa: CASSSWGRQETQYF; v_gene: TRBV19; d_gene: .; j_gene: TRBJ2-5
CDR3nt: TGTGCCAGCAGTTTATCGGACACTCGTTCTGAAGCTTTCTTT; CDR3aa: CASSLSDTRSEAFF; v_gene: TRBV27; d_gene: .; j_gene: TRBJ1-1
CDR3nt: TGTGCCAGCAGTCACAGGGACAGGGGAATCTATGGCTACACCTTC; CDR3aa: CASSHRDRGIYGYTF; v_gene: TRBV7-9; d_gene: TRBD1; j_gene: TRBJ1-2
CDR3nt: TGTGCCAGCAGTGTATCAGGACAGGGACCTTACAATGAGCAGTTCTTC; CDR3aa: CASSVSGQGPYNEQFF; v_gene: TRBV6-1; d_gene: TRBD1; j_gene: TRBJ2-1
CDR3nt: TGTGCCACCCAGGGTTCCGGCCCAGATACGCAGTATTTT; CDR3aa: CATQGSGPDTQYF; v_gene: TRBV28; d_gene: .; j_gene: TRBJ2-3
CDR3nt: TGTGCCAGCAGCCAAGATGTAGTCGGGAGGATCGACACCGGGGAGCTGTTTTTT; CDR3aa: CASSQDVVGRIDTGELFF; v_gene: TRBV4-2; d_gene: TRBD2; j_gene: TRBJ2-2
CDR3nt: TGTGCCAGCAGTCTACAGGGAGGGCCTGGGGAGCTGTTTTTT; CDR3aa: CASSLQGGPGELFF; v_gene: TRBV27; d_gene: .; j_gene: TRBJ2-2
CDR3nt: TGCGCCAGCAGCTTGGCTTGGGACAGGGGGGACTCGGATGGCTACACCTTC; CDR3aa: CASSLAWDRGDSDGYTF; v_gene: TRBV5-1; d_gene: TRBD1; j_gene: TRBJ1-2
CDR3nt: TGTGCCAGCAGTAGTGGACAGGGTTTCCAGCCCCAGCATTTT; CDR3aa: CASSSGQGFQPQHF; v_gene: TRBV2; d_gene: TRBD1; j_gene: TRBJ1-5
CDR3nt: TGTGCCAGTAGTACGGTTCCGCAGGAAAGCGGGAGCTCCTACAATGAGCAGTTCTTC; CDR3aa: CASSTVPQESGSSYNEQFF; v_gene: TRBV19; d_gene: TRBD2; j_gene: TRBJ2-1
CDR3nt: TGTGCCAGCAGCCTTCTCGTCGCGGGAGGGAGAGATACGCAGTATTTT; CDR3aa: CASSLLVAGGRDTQYF; v_gene: TRBV7-2; d_gene: TRBD2; j_gene: TRBJ2-3
CDR3nt: TGTGCCTGGAGCCGAACAGGGACGATCGGGGAGACCCAGTACTTC; CDR3aa: CAWSRTGTIGETQYF; v_gene: TRBV30; d_gene: .; j_gene: TRBJ2-5
CDR3nt: TGTGCCAGGCCAACCCCTACGTGGGCTTTCTTT; CDR3aa: CARPTPTWAFF; v_gene: TRBV6-5; d_gene: .; j_gene: TRBJ1-1
CDR3nt: TGCGCCAGCAGTTCTCCCGGCGGGACTGAAGCTTTCTTT; CDR3aa: CASSSPGGTEAFF; v_gene: TRBV5-1; d_gene: .; j_gene: TRBJ1-1
CDR3nt: TGTGCCAGCAGAAGACTAGCGGTTAACCCCTACGAGCAGTACTTC; CDR3aa: CASRRLAVNPYEQYF; v_gene: TRBV2; d_gene: TRBD2; j_gene: TRBJ2-7
CDR3nt: TGTGCCAGCAGCGGTATGGGACAGCGAGGCTACACCTTC; CDR3aa: CASSGMGQRGYTF; v_gene: TRBV6-1; d_gene: TRBD1; j_gene: TRBJ1-2
CDR3nt: TGTGCCAGCAGTTTTAGCGGGAGGGTTGGCAATGAGCAGTTCTTC; CDR3aa: CASSFSGRVGNEQFF; v_gene: TRBV2; d_gene: TRBD2; j_gene: TRBJ2-1
CDR3nt: TGCAGCGTTGGGGGGGGGCTCCTAGGACTCTATGGCTACACCTTC; CDR3aa: CSVGGGLLGLYGYTF; v_gene: TRBV29-1; d_gene: .; j_gene: TRBJ1-2
CDR3nt: TGTGCCAGCAGCTTAACGGGGGGCTACGAGCAGTACTTC; CDR3aa: CASSLTGGYEQYF; v_gene: TRBV7-3; d_gene: .; j_gene: TRBJ2-7
CDR3nt: TGTGCCAGCAGCCCGGACAGGGGGCAGGAAGGCTACACCTTC; CDR3aa: CASSPDRGQEGYTF; v_gene: TRBV5-8; d_gene: TRBD1; j_gene: TRBJ1-2
CDR3nt: TGTGCCAGCACCTCCAGCAGGGTAGGAGAGACCCAGTACTTC; CDR3aa: CASTSSRVGETQYF; v_gene: TRBV7-2; d_gene: .; j_gene: TRBJ2-5
CDR3nt: TGTGCCAGCAGCTTAATTCGGGGGGACTATGGCTACACCTTC; CDR3aa: CASSLIRGDYGYTF; v_gene: TRBV7-9; d_gene: .; j_gene: TRBJ1-2
CDR3nt: TGTGCCAGCAGCCAAGAGGTGACAGGGAGCTCCTACGAGCAGTACTTC; CDR3aa: CASSQEVTGSSYEQYF; v_gene: TRBV4-2; d_gene: TRBD1; j_gene: TRBJ2-7